This T cell receptor beta chain stems from a study of cytomegalovirus exposure and HLA in healthy donors. Study-wide results and caveats: Upon later analysis, HLA-associated TCR beta chains proved more clonally expanded than other, equally common chains. Beyond CMV serostatus, there was no information to go on about immune exposure. The study reported that TCR beta sequences accurately predicted HLA-A and HLA-B alleles in most subjects.

Donors were ostensibly healthy at sampling, although undocumented immune exposures were probable. As for this clone: Its antigen is not known.

CDR1 and CDR2 from the germline V gene are SGDLS and YYNGEE. V was pared by 3 bases and J by 2 bases, with 8 bases of the junction left unmatched. CDR3 length equals 16 residues. Amplification used 60 Vbeta primers and 13 Jbeta primers. Measured with immunoSEQ multiplex PCR; TCRdb has only the in-frame clones, and not every one. There are around 210,000 clones in the sample; roughly 83% occur only once, and approximately 0.4% lies in the top ten. This TCR was recovered from a male donor in good health and CMV-seropositive. This chain uses TRBV9 with TRBJ2-1; 7 bases are a match to TRBD1. The specimen was PBMCs. CDR3 sequence reads: CASSATGQTTYNEQFF. The CDR3 coding sequence is TGTGCCAGCAGCGCCACGGGACAGACGACCTACAATGAGCAGTTCTTC.